The 25 T cell receptor beta chains below all came from one sample that was sequenced in a study of cytomegalovirus exposure and HLA in healthy donors. The repertoire was sequenced with immunoSEQ multiplex PCR; TCRdb's copy has only in-frame clones and lacks some. This sample has some 220,000 clones, with about 93% found just once. Sequences were obtained from PBMCs. Receptor source: a woman in her late teens or twenties in good health and CMV-seronegative.

This sequence joins TRBV5-6 and TRBJ1-2; D may be TRBD1 (6 bases). V was trimmed by 3 bases and J by 2 bases, leaving 11 bases between them. The CDR3 covers 14 residues. The germline gives CDR1 SGHDT, CDR2 YYEEEE. CDR3 loop: CASSSRTENYGYTF. The CDR3 DNA follows: TGTGCCAGCAGCTCCCGGACAGAGAACTATGGCTACACCTTC.

The chain employs TRBV29-1 and TRBJ2-1; 11 bases line up with TRBD2. The CDR3 loop spans 16 amino acids. Trimming removed 4 bases from V and 2 bases from J; junction bases left unmatched: 7. The germline V gene has CDR1 SQVTM and CDR2 ANQGSEA. CDR3 DNA: TGCAGCGTTGGGTCCCTAGCGGGAGGAGCCTACAATGAGCAGTTCTTC. It encodes CSVGSLAGGAYNEQFF.

The gene calls are TRBV5-1 and TRBJ1-1; perhaps TRBD1 as D (5 bases). The CDR3 consists of 14 residues. Trimming removed 0 bases from V and 5 bases from J, with 11 bases in between. Germline assignment: CDR1 SGHRS and CDR2 YFSETQ. This chain's CDR3 is CASSLAGGRTEAFF. The CDR3 nucleotides are TGCGCCAGCAGCTTGGCCGGGGGGAGGACTGAAGCTTTCTTT.

V and J are TRBV6-5 and TRBJ2-2, with a possible D match to TRBD2 (5 bases). V was trimmed by 5 bases and J by 6 bases, leaving 7 bases between them. This CDR3 region has 12 residues. CDR1 and CDR2 (germline): MNHEY, SVGAGI. The CDR3 DNA sequence: TGTGCCAGCAGTACTAGTTCCGGGGAGCTGTTTTTT. Its protein is CASSTSSGELFF.

This rearrangement joins TRBV18 to TRBJ1-5; D not certain. The ends were cut back, 3 bases at V and 3 bases at J, with 9 bases in the middle. This CDR3 is built from 14 residues. Germline V gene lookup returns CDR1 KGHSH and CDR2 LQKENI. CDR3 in amino acids: CASSPFPYNQPQHF. Written as DNA, the CDR3 is TGTGCCAGCTCACCGTTTCCCTACAATCAGCCCCAGCATTTT.

A remark on this clone: Other DNA sequences within the sample encode an identical CDR3. The V and J genes are TRBV6-5 and TRBJ2-7, with D tentatively TRBD2 (5 bases). Trimming removed 2 bases at V and 0 bases at J, with 8 bases between. Germline CDR1 and CDR2: MNHEY and SVGAGI. The CDR3 consists of 14 residues. CDR3 sequence (DNA): TGTGCCAGCAGTTACAGAGGGAGCTCCTACGAGCAGTACTTC. Translated, it gives CASSYRGSSYEQYF.

V gene TRBV6-6 combines with J gene TRBJ1-3; D might be TRBD1 (5 bases). This CDR3 has 14 residues. The germline V and J ends were trimmed by 8 bases and 2 bases, with 13 bases remaining between them. The V gene's germline CDR1 is MNHNY and CDR2 SVGAGI (reference sequence). Here the CDR3 DNA reads TGTGCCAGCGATCAGGGTGTGACTGGAAACACCATATATTTT. This translates into CASDQGVTGNTIYF.

The V call is TRBV7-3, the J call TRBJ1-1; D remains unclear. Per the germline V gene, CDR1 is SGHTA and CDR2 is FQGTGA. The CDR3 spans 13 residues. Trimming cost V 1 base and J 2 bases, with 5 bases left between them. The CDR3 nucleotides are TGTGCCAGCAGCTTAAAAGCAAACACTGAAGCTTTCTTT. This translates into CASSLKANTEAFF. Using reference TRBV7-3 and TRBJ1-1 for the parts outside the CDR3, the full variable domain is GAGVSQTPSNKVTEKGKYVELRCDPISGHTALYWYRQSLGQGPEFLIYFQGTGAADDSGLPNDRFFAVRPEGSVSTLKIQRTERGDSAVYLCASSLKANTEAFFGQGTRLTVV.

This clone has just one count. The chain links TRBV28 to TRBJ2-7; possibly TRBD1 for D (6 bases). The V end lost 4 bases, the J end lost 2 bases, and 24 bases lay between the germline ends. CDR1 MDHEN and CDR2 SYDVKM come from the germline V gene. This CDR3 region has 18 residues. The CDR3 bases are TGTGCCAGCAGTTCTCTTTCCGTCAGGGGCTCTACCCCCTACGAGCAGTACTTC. This translates into CASSSLSVRGSTPYEQYF.

This chain joins TRBV28 and TRBJ2-1; TRBD2 matches 8 bases. This CDR3 has 19 amino acids. Germline assignment: CDR1 MDHEN and CDR2 SYDVKM. Losses at the gene ends were 6 bases for V and 3 bases for J; bases not matched to a gene: 19. CDR3 coding DNA: TGTGCCAGCAGAATACATTGGGTCTCGACTAGCGTCAACTACAATGAGCAGTTCTTC. This gives the protein CASRIHWVSTSVNYNEQFF.

The V call is TRBV27, the J call TRBJ2-7, with a weak D call TRBD1 (5 bases). V dropped 3 bases and J dropped 5 bases, with 14 bases sitting between them. The CDR3 length is 14 residues. Germline loops: CDR1 MNHEY, CDR2 SMNVEV (reference sequence). The CDR3 nucleotides read TGTGCCAGCAGTTTGCAGGGCGTGGGTAACGAGCAGTACTTC. Amino acid sequence: CASSLQGVGNEQYF.

The chain has TRBV5-4 and TRBJ2-7; TRBD1 agrees at 12 bases. Germline V gene sequence: CDR1 SGHNT, CDR2 YYREEE (reference sequence). CDR3 length equals 16 residues. V shed 3 bases and J 3 bases; nucleotides not matched to a gene: 7. The chain's CDR3 is CASSSGQGASYYEQYF. The CDR3 bases are TGTGCCAGCAGCTCGGGACAGGGGGCCTCATACTACGAGCAGTACTTC.

This chain links TRBV27 with TRBJ1-5; tentatively, D is TRBD1 (5 bases). Looked up from germline, CDR1 is MNHEY and CDR2 is SMNVEV (reference sequence). Trimming cost V 1 base and J 7 bases, with 11 bases left between them. The CDR3 runs 14 residues. The DNA of the CDR3 is TGTGCCAGCAGTTTATTGCGGGGGTACCAGCCCCAGCATTTT. Its protein is CASSLLRGYQPQHF.

This chain connects TRBV6-1 to TRBJ2-1; 13 bases agree with TRBD2. CDR1 and CDR2 from the germline V gene are MNHNS and SASEGT. The CDR3 contains 17 residues. V lost 4 bases to trimming and J lost 4 bases; unmatched junction nucleotides: 7. The CDR3 loop is CASSAGTSGIGYNEQFF. The CDR3 DNA reads as TGTGCCAGCAGTGCCGGGACTAGCGGGATTGGTTACAATGAGCAGTTCTTC.

V usage is TRBV19 and J usage is TRBJ1-2; D is unclear. Trimming took off 7 bases at V and 2 bases at J, with 14 bases between the two ends. Per germline, CDR1 LNHDA and CDR2 SQIVND (reference sequence). The CDR3 sequence is 14 residues long. The CDR3 coding sequence is TGTGCCAGTACCTATGTGGGCACCAACTATGGCTACACCTTC. Its protein is CASTYVGTNYGYTF.

About this clone: An end of the junction does not agree with germline; a read error may underlie this. CDR3 amino acids: CASSLGWGGEDEQYF. DNA for the CDR3: TGTGCCAGCAGCTTAGGTTGGGGGGGAGAGGACGAGCAGTATTTC. The chain recombines TRBV7-2 with TRBJ2-7; TRBD2 matches at 7 bases. Germline V gene lookup returns CDR1 SGHTA and CDR2 FQGNSA. The CDR3 extends over 15 amino acids.

The chain recombines TRBV27 with TRBJ2-1; 8 nucleotides align to TRBD2. V gave up 5 bases and J gave up 7 bases; unmatched junction bases: 13. The germline gives CDR1 MNHEY, CDR2 SMNVEV (reference sequence). This CDR3 is 16 amino acids long. As DNA, the CDR3 is TGTGCCAGCAGTCCCGGCATTGGGCTAGCGGGTAATGAGCAGTTCTTC. It specifies CASSPGIGLAGNEQFF.

The chain carries TRBV13 and TRBJ2-7; tentatively, D is TRBD1 (6 bases). This CDR3 has 15 amino acids. Germline CDR1 is PRHDT and CDR2 is FYEKMQ (reference sequence). V lost 0 bases, J lost 3 bases, and 12 bases lay in between. The CDR3 spells CASSLGVGRGYEQYF. The CDR3 DNA is TGTGCCAGCAGCTTAGGCGTGGGCAGGGGCTACGAGCAGTACTTC. The complete variable domain, with remaining parts taken from reference TRBV13 and TRBJ2-7, reads AAGVIQSPRHLIKEKRETATLKCYPIPRHDTVYWYQQGPGQDPQFLISFYEKMQSDKGSIPDRFSAQQFSDYHSELNMSSLELGDSALYFCASSLGVGRGYEQYFGPGTRLTVT.

This sequence joins TRBV7-3 and TRBJ2-7, with D perhaps TRBD2 (7 bases). This CDR3 spans 16 amino acids. Deletions cut 1 base from V and 2 bases from J, with 15 bases between. Germline CDR1 is SGHTA and CDR2 is FQGTGA. Here the CDR3 DNA reads TGTGCCAGCAGCTTAAGCGGGGGCCGGGGACCCTACGAGCAGTACTTC. It translates to CASSLSGGRGPYEQYF.

The chain couples TRBV4-2 to TRBJ2-3; D is uncertain. The length of the CDR3 is 13 residues. The V and J ends lost 4 bases and 6 bases respectively, with 11 bases between them. The germline CDR1 and CDR2 sequences are LGHNA and YNFKEQ. The CDR3 coding sequence is TGTGCCAGCAGCCCCTCCGCACAGGATACGCAGTATTTT. Its protein product is CASSPSAQDTQYF.

The chain recombines TRBV5-1 with TRBJ2-1, with 13 nucleotides matching TRBD2. V shed 4 bases, J shed 4 bases, and the junction held 5 bases outside the gene matches. Germline V gives CDR1 SGHRS, CDR2 YFSETQ. The CDR3 totals 16 residues. The CDR3 DNA follows: TGCGCCAGCAGCCACGGGACTAGCGGGGTTTACAATGAGCAGTTCTTC. Translated: CASSHGTSGVYNEQFF.

The V call is TRBV14, the J call TRBJ2-7, with 8 bases that match TRBD2. Germline V lookup: CDR1 SGHDN, CDR2 FVKESK. The CDR3 has 15 amino acids. Trimming removed 5 bases from V and 5 bases from J; junction bases left unmatched: 11. The chain's CDR3 is CASSSIAGSGNEQYF. DNA of the CDR3: TGTGCCAGCAGCTCCATAGCGGGGAGTGGCAACGAGCAGTACTTC. Combining the CDR3 with reference TRBV14 and TRBJ2-7 gives the whole variable domain EAGVTQFPSHSVIEKGQTVTLRCDPISGHDNLYWYRRVMGKEIKFLLHFVKESKQDESGMPNNRFLAERTGGTYSTLKVQPAELEDSGVYFCASSSIAGSGNEQYFGPGTRLTVT.

This rearrangement joins TRBV7-8 to TRBJ2-3, with D tentatively TRBD2 (5 bases). Trimming shortened V by 2 bases and J by 0 bases, and 12 bases separated the two germline ends. Germline CDR1 and CDR2: SGHVS and FQNEAQ. This CDR3 spans 16 amino acids. CDR3 region: CASSLRRATSTDTQYF. CDR3 sequence (DNA): TGTGCCAGCAGCTTACGGCGGGCGACTAGCACAGATACGCAGTATTTT.

The chain carries TRBV30 and TRBJ2-7, with TRBD2 matching 16 bases. Unmatched junction bases numbered 9, after V lost 5 bases and J lost 5 bases. This CDR3 spans 16 amino acids. Looked up from germline, CDR1 is GTSNPN and CDR2 is SVGIG (reference sequence). Here the CDR3 reads CAWDSGTSGRANEQYF. The CDR3 bases are TGTGCCTGGGATTCCGGGACTAGCGGGAGGGCCAACGAGCAGTACTTC.

This chain joins TRBV30 and TRBJ1-1; D is uncertain. Trimming stripped 0 bases from V and 4 bases from J, with 12 bases between. The CDR3 covers 14 residues. Germline loops: CDR1 GTSNPN, CDR2 SVGIG (reference sequence). CDR3 sequence: CAWSVSLWSTEAFF. The CDR3 DNA reads TGTGCCTGGAGTGTTAGTCTCTGGAGCACTGAAGCTTTCTTT.